The present T cell receptor beta chain was sequenced within a study of regulatory T cells in long-lasting Graves disease. Germline lookup yields CDR1 MNHNS and CDR2 SASEGT. V was trimmed by 8 bases and J by 6 bases, leaving 13 bases between them. The CDR3 totals 12 residues. This clonotype turned up a few times. Described time point: newly diagnosed GD, antithyroid drugs for less than 3 months. The TCR library was prepared using RNA isolated from PBMCs. HTBI primers from iRepertoire and Arm-PCR of CDR3 regions yielded the TCR beta libraries. Original analysis: Identification across samples found some 60 TRBV and about 15 TRBJ segments. TCRdb processed the multiplex PCR reads anew with MiXCR; each CDR3 protein has one entry. Clone size and V and J calls follow TCRdb, not the original study. The sample includes around 500,000 distinct CDR3 sequences, 16% of them seen just once. This sample was also put to use in a study of T cells in Graves' hyperthyroidism and ophthalmopathy. That source notes: Patients aged 18 to 65 had newly diagnosed hyperthyroidism of under 2 months' duration. HTBI primers drove first-round RT-PCR of the TCR CDR3.

The material was peripheral blood mononuclear cells (PBMCs), obtained at new diagnosis, from a patient treated with antithyroid drugs. The receptor's source is a woman aged 35-60 years with Graves disease. The chain carries TRBV6-1 and TRBJ2-5; possibly TRBD2 for D (5 bases). The CDR3 bases are TGTGCCAGCTCTTATTACGGGAAGACCCAGTACTTC. Translated, it gives CASSYYGKTQYF.